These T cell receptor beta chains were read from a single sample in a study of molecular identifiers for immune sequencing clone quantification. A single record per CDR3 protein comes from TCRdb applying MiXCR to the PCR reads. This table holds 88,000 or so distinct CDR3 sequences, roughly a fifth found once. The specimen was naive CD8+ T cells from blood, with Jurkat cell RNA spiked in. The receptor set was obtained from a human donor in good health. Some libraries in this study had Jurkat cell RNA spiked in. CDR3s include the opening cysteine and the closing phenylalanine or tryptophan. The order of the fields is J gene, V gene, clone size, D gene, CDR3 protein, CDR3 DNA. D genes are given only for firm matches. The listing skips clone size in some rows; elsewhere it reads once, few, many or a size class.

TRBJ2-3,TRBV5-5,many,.,CASSLGVAPSTDTQYF,TGTGCCAGCAGCTTGGGCGTAGCACCAAGCACAGATACGCAGTATTTT
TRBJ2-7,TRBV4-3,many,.,CASSQDRDTYEQYF,TGCGCCAGCAGCCAAGACCGGGACACCTACGAGCAGTACTTC
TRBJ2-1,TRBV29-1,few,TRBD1,CSGRGTGVTGGTQFF,TGCAGCGGTCGTGGAACGGGTGTGACAGGGGGCACGCAGTTCTTC
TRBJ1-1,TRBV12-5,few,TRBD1,CANGLVVLGQLNTEAFF,TGTGCTAATGGTTTGGTAGTTTTGGGACAGTTGAACACTGAAGCTTTCTTT
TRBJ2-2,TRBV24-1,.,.,CATSEGTITGELFF,TGTGCCACCAGTGAGGGGACAATCACCGGGGAGCTGTTTTTT
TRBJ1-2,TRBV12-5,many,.,CASGLSVNYGYTF,TGTGCTAGTGGTTTGTCAGTTAACTATGGCTACACCTTC
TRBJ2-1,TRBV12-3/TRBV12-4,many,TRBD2,CASSFSGELFF,TGTGCCAGCAGTTTTAGCGGGGAGCTGTTCTTC
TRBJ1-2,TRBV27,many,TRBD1,CASRLGQGYGYTF,TGTGCCAGCAGACTGGGACAGGGCTATGGCTACACCTTC
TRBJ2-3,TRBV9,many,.,CASSVGAADTQYF,TGTGCCAGCAGCGTAGGGGCAGCAGATACGCAGTATTTT
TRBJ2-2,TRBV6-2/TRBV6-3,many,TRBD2,CASNIYPASGRPNTGELFF,TGTGCCAGCAATATTTACCCGGCTAGCGGGAGACCGAACACCGGGGAGCTGTTTTTT
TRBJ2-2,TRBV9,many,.,CASSGGLWGANGELFF,TGTGCCAGCAGCGGCGGGTTGTGGGGTGCGAACGGGGAGCTGTTTTTT
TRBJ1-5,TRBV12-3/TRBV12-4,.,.,CASGGGAHQPQHF,TGTGCCAGCGGGGGGGGGGCTCATCAGCCCCAGCATTTT
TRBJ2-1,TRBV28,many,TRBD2,CASKSWTSANEQFF,TGTGCCAGCAAATCATGGACTAGCGCAAACGAGCAGTTCTTC
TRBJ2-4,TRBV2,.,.,CASSEVLENIQYF,TGTGCCAGCAGTGAAGTACTGGAAAACATTCAGTACTTC
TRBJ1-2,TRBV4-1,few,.,CASSQEQGRDYGYTF,TGCGCCAGCAGCCAAGAGCAGGGTAGGGACTATGGCTACACCTTC
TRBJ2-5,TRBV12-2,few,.,CASRLSGAIQETQYF,TGTGCAAGTCGCCTCTCAGGGGCGATACAAGAGACCCAGTACTTC
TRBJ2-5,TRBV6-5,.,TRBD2,CASSSRGAGDQETQYF,TGTGCCAGCAGCTCCCGGGGAGCGGGGGATCAAGAGACCCAGTACTTC
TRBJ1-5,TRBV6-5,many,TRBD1,CASTLTGAGNQPQHF,TGTGCCAGCACTCTGACAGGGGCGGGCAATCAGCCCCAGCATTTT
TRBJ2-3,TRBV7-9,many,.,CASSHASRGTDTQYF,TGTGCCAGCAGCCACGCATCCAGGGGCACAGATACGCAGTATTTT
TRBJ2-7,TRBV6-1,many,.,CASSDMSEQYF,TGTGCCAGCAGTGATATGTCCGAGCAGTACTTC
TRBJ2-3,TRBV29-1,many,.,CSASPSTTDTQYF,TGCAGCGCATCACCGTCCACCACAGATACGCAGTATTTT
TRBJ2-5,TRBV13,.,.,CASSTGGWETQYF,TGTGCCAGCAGTACCGGTGGATGGGAGACCCAGTACTTC
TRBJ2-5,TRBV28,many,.,CASSSRYQETQYF,TGTGCCAGCAGTTCCAGGTACCAAGAGACCCAGTACTTC
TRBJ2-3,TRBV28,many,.,CASRLPGAETF,TGTGCCAGCAGACTGCCGGGCGCAGAAACCTTT
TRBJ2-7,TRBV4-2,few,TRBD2,CASSQGLKAGGDEQYF,TGTGCCAGCAGCCAAGGTCTGAAAGCGGGAGGCGACGAGCAGTACTTC
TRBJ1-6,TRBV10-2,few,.,CASSPAGYNSPLHF,TGCGCCAGCAGCCCCGCCGGCTATAATTCACCCCTCCACTTT
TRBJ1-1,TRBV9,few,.,CASSGGGNTEAFF,TGTGCCAGCAGCGGGGGGGGGAATACTGAAGCTTTCTTT
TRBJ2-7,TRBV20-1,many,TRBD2,CSARDHLAGVNEQYF,TGCAGTGCTAGAGATCATCTAGCGGGAGTCAACGAGCAGTACTTC
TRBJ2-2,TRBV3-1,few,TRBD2,CASSQPGLAGASGELFF,TGTGCCAGCAGCCAGCCGGGACTAGCGGGGGCTAGCGGGGAGCTGTTTTTT
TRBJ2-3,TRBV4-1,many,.,CASSQGADTQYF,TGCGCCAGCAGCCAAGGGGCAGATACGCAGTATTTT
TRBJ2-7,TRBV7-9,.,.,CASSPASYEQYF,TGTGCCAGCAGCCCCGCCTCCTACGAGCAGTACTTC
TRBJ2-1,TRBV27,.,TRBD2,CASSYQAGVYNEQLF,TGTGCCAGCAGTTATCAAGCGGGGGTGTACAATGAGCAGCTCTTC
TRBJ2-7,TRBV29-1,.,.,CSVGRAGYSYEQYF,TGCAGCGTTGGACGGGCAGGGTACTCCTACGAGCAGTACTTC
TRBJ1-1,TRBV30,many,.,CAWSVGTEAFF,TGTGCCTGGAGTGTCGGGACTGAAGCTTTCTTT
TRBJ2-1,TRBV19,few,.,CASSATVYNEQFF,TGTGCCAGTAGTGCTACGGTGTACAATGAGCAGTTCTTC
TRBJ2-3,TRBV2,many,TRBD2,CASTELPSGGPGDTQYF,TGTGCCAGCACAGAACTTCCTAGCGGGGGGCCTGGAGATACGCAGTATTTT
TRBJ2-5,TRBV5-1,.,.,CASSPQGNQETQYF,TGCGCCAGCAGCCCCCAGGGGAACCAAGAGACCCAGTACTTC
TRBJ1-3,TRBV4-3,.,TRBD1,CASSQDRAGGYGNTIYF,TGCGCCAGCAGCCAAGATCGGGCAGGGGGGTATGGAAACACCATATATTTT
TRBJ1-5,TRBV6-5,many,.,CASSTRSPSNQPQHF,TGTGCCAGCAGCACCCGGTCCCCTAGCAATCAGCCCCAGCATTTT
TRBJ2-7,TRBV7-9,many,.,CASSPTVLSYEQYF,TGTGCCAGCAGCCCAACAGTTCTCTCCTACGAGCAGTACTTC
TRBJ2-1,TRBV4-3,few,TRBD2,CASSQDYGTRSEQFF,TGCGCCAGCAGCCAAGATTACGGGACTAGAAGTGAGCAGTTCTTC
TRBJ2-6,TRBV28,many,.,CASSFRGPGANVLTF,TGTGCCAGCAGTTTTCGGGGGCCTGGGGCCAACGTCCTGACTTTC
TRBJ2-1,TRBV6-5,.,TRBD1,CASSLGTGPYNEQFF,TGTGCCAGCAGTCTCGGGACAGGGCCCTACAATGAGCAGTTCTTC
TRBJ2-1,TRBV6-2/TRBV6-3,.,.,CASSYDRLVVNEQFF,TGTGCCAGCAGTTACGACAGGTTGGTGGTGAATGAGCAGTTCTTC
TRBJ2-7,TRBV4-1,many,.,CASSQQGSYEQYF,TGCGCCAGCAGCCAACAGGGTTCCTACGAGCAGTACTTC
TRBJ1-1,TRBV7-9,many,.,CASSLVVLGTEAFF,TGTGCCAGCAGCTTAGTCGTATTGGGCACTGAAGCTTTCTTT